This T cell receptor (beta chain) was retrieved from a study of T cells in Graves' hyperthyroidism and ophthalmopathy. Study-level points and caveats: For ophthalmopathy, model prediction preceded onset by a median around 7 months.

This clonotype turned up a few times. Its antigen is as yet unknown. From RNA transcripts, TCR beta CDR3 regions were amplified. In the first-round RT-PCR of the TCR CDR3, the HTBI primer set was used. TCRdb re-derived calls from the multiplex PCR reads in MiXCR, one entry per CDR3 protein. The repertoire includes roughly 420,000 distinct CDR3 sequences, approximately 13% of them detected once, and approximately 5.3% sits in the top ten. With a duration under 2 months, the hyperthyroidism was newly diagnosed in patients aged 18 to 65. In making diagnoses, clinical symptoms, serum thyroxine and TRAb, thyroid ultrasound and orbital computed tomography were all used. The germline V gene has CDR1 LGHDT and CDR2 YNNKEL (reference sequence). This CDR3 is built from 16 residues. The trim removed 1 base at V and 7 bases at J, leaving 5 bases unmatched.

The chain couples TRBV3-1 to TRBJ1-6, with TRBD1 matching 9 bases. Sequencing used blood. This TCR came from a woman in her late teens or twenties with Graves' hyperthyroidism. This chain's CDR3 is CASSQAGTGRNSPLHF. The CDR3 nucleotides are TGTGCCAGCAGCCAAGCAGGGACAGGGAGGAATTCACCCCTCCACTTT. The full variable domain, its missing parts supplied by reference TRBV3-1 and TRBJ1-6, is DTAVSQTPKYLVTQMGNDKSIKCEQNLGHDTMYWYKQDSKKFLKIMFSYNNKELIINETVPNRFSPKSPDKAHLNLHINSLELGDSAVYFCASSQAGTGRNSPLHFGNGTRLTVT.